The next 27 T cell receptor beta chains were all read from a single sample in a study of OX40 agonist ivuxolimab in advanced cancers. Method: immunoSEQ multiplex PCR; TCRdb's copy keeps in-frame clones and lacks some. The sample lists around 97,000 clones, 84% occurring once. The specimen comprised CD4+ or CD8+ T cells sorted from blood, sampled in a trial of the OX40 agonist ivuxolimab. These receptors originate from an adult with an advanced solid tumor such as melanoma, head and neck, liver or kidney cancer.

The CDR3 sequence is CASSITPDRTFYEQYF. The CDR3 DNA reads TGTGCCAGCAGCATAACCCCGGACAGGACCTTCTACGAGCAGTACTTC. The chain uses TRBV5-8 and TRBJ2-7, with TRBD1 identical over 7 bases. Per germline, CDR1 SGHTS and CDR2 YDEGEE. This CDR3 is built from 16 residues. V was pared by 4 bases and J by 3 bases, with 13 bases of the junction left unmatched.

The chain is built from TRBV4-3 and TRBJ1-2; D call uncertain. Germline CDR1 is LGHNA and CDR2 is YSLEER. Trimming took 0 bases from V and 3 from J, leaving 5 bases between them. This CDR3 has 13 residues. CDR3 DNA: TGCGCCAGCAGCCAAGATGGGTACTATGGCTACACCTTC. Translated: CASSQDGYYGYTF.

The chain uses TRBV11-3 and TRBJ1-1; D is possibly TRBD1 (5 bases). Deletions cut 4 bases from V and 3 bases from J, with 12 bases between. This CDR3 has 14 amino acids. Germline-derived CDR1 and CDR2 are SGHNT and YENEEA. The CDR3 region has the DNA TGTGCCAGCAGCTCCGGGGGGGATGACACTGAAGCTTTCTTT. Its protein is CASSSGGDDTEAFF.

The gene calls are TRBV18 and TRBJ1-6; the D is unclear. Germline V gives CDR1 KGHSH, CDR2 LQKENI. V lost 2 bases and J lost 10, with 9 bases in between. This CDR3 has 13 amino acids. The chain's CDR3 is CASSPSRGSPLHF. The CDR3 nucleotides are TGTGCCAGCTCACCATCGCGGGGATCACCCCTCCACTTT.

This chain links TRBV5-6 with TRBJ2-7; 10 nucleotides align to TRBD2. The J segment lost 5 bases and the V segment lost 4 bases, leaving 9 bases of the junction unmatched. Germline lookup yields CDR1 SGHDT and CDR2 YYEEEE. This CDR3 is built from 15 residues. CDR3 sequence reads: CASSVLLAGFDEQYF. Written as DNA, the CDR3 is TGTGCCAGCAGCGTTCTACTAGCGGGATTCGACGAGCAGTACTTC.

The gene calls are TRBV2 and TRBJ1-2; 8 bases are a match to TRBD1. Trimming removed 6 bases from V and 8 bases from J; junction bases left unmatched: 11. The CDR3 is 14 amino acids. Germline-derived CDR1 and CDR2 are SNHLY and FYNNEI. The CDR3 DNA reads TGTGCCAGCAGGGTCGGACAGGGATGGGAGGGCTACACCTTC. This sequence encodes CASRVGQGWEGYTF.

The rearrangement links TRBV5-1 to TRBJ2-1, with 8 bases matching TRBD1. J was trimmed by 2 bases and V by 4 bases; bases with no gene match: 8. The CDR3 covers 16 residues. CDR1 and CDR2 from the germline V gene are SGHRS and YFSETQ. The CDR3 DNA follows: TGCGCCAGCAGCCTTCGACAGGGGCTAACCTACAATGAGCAGTTCTTC. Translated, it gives CASSLRQGLTYNEQFF.

The CDR3 DNA is TGTGCCAGCAAGTACGAGACAGAAGCTTTCTTT. Its translation: CASKYETEAFF. The chain is built from TRBV19 and TRBJ1-1, with D unclear. Trimming pared 9 bases from V and 8 bases from J, leaving 13 bases between. This CDR3 contains 11 residues. The germline V gene has CDR1 LNHDA and CDR2 SQIVND (reference sequence).

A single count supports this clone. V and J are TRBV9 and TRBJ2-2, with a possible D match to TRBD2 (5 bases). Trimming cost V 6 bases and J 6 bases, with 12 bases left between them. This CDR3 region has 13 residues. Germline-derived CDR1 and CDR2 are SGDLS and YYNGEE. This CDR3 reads CASNSWGAGELFF. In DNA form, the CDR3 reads TGTGCCAGCAACTCGTGGGGAGCCGGGGAGCTGTTTTTT.

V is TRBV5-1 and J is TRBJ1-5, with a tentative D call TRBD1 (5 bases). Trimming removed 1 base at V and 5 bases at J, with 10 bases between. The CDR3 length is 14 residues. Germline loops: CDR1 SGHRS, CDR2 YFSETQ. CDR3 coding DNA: TGCGCCAGCAGCTTGACAGGTTTGGATCAGCCCCAGCATTTT. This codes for CASSLTGLDQPQHF.

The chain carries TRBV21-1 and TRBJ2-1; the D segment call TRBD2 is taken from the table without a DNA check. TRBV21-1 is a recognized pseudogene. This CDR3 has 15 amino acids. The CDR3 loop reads CAIGGAPSYYDEQFF. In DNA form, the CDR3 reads TGTGCCATTGGAGGGGCCCCGTCGTACTACGATGAGCAGTTCTTC.

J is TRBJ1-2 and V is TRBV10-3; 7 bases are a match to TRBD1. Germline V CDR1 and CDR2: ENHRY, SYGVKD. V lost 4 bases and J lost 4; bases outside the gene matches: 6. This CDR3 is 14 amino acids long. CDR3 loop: CAISGSGTAYGYTF. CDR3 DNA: TGTGCCATCAGTGGCTCCGGGACAGCCTATGGCTACACCTTC.

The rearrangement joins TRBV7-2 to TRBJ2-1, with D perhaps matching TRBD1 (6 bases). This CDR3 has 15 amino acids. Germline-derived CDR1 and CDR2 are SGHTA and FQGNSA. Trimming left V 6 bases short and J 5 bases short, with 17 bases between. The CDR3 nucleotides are TGTGCCAGCAGACGGGACACCTCTTTCGACAATGAGCAGTTCTTC. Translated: CASRRDTSFDNEQFF.

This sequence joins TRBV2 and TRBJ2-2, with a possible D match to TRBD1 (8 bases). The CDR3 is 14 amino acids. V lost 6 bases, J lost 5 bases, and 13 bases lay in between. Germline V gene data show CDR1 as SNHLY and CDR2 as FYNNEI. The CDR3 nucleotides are TGTGCCAGCAGGTCACAGGGGGGGACCGGGGAGCTGTTTTTT. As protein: CASRSQGGTGELFF.

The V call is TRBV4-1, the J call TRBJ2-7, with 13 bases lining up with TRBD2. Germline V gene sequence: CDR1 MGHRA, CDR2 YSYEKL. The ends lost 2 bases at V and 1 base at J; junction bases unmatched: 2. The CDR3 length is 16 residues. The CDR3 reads CASSQQLAGGSYEQYF. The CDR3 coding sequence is TGCGCCAGCAGCCAACAACTAGCGGGGGGGTCCTACGAGCAGTACTTC.

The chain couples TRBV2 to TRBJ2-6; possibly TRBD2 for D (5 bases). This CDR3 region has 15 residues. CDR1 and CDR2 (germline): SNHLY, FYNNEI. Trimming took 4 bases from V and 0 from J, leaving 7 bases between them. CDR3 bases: TGTGCCAGCAGTGTCCGGGGCTCTGGGGCCAACGTCCTGACTTTC. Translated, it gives CASSVRGSGANVLTF.

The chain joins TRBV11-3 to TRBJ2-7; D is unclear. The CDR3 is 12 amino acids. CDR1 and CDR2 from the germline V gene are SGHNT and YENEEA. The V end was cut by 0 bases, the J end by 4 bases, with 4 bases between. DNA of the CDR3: TGTGCCAGCAGCTTAGATCGATACGAGCAGTACTTC. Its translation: CASSLDRYEQYF.

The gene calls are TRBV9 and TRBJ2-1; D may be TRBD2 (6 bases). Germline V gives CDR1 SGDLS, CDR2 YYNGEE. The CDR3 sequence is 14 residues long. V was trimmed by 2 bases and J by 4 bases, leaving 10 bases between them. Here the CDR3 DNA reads TGTGCCAGCAGCGTTTTCGGGGGTTACAATGAGCAGTTCTTC. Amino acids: CASSVFGGYNEQFF.

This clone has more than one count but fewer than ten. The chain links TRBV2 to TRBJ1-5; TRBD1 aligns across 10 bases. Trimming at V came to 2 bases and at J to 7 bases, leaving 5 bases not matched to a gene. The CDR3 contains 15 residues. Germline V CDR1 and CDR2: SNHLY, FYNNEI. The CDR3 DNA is TGTGCCAGCAGTGAATCCGGGACAGGGGTGCAGCCCCAGCATTTT. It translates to CASSESGTGVQPQHF. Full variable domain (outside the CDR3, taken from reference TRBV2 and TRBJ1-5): EPEVTQTPSHQVTQMGQEVILRCVPISNHLYFYWYRQILGQKVEFLVSFYNNEISEKSEIFDDQFSVERPDGSNFTLKIRSTKLEDSAMYFCASSESGTGVQPQHFGDGTRLSIL.

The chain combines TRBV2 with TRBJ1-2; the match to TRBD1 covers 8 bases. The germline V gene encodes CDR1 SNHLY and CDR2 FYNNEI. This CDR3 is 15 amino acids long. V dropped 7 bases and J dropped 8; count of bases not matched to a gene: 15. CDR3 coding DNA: TGTGCCAGCACCAGGGGGCTCTCGGGGGTCGGCGGCTACACCTTC. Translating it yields CASTRGLSGVGGYTF. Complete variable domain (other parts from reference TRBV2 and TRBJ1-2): EPEVTQTPSHQVTQMGQEVILRCVPISNHLYFYWYRQILGQKVEFLVSFYNNEISEKSEIFDDQFSVERPDGSNFTLKIRSTKLEDSAMYFCASTRGLSGVGGYTFGSGTRLTVV.

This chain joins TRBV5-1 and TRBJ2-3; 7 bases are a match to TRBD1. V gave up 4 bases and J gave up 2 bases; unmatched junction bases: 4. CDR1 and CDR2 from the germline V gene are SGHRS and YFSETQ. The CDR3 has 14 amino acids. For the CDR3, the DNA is TGCGCCAGCAGCCCGGGACAGATCACAGATACGCAGTATTTT. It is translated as CASSPGQITDTQYF.

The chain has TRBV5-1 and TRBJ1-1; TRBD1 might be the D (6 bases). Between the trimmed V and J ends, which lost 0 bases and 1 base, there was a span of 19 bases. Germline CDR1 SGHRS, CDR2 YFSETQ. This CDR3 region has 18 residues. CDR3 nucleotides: TGCGCCAGCAGCTTGGCGGTGATTGGGGGCGCGGGGAACACTGAAGCTTTCTTT. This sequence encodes CASSLAVIGGAGNTEAFF.

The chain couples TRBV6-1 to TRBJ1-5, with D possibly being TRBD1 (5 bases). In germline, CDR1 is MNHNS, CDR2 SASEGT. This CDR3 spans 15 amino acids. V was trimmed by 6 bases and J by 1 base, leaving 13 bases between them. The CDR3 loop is CASRGAGLSNQPQHF. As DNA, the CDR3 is TGTGCCAGCAGAGGGGCAGGCCTGAGCAATCAGCCCCAGCATTTT.

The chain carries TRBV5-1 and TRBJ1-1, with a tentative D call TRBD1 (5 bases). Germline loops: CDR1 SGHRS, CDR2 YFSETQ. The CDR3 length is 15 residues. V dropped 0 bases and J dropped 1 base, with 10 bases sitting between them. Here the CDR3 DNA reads TGCGCCAGCAGCTTGGTGACAGTTTGGAACACTGAAGCTTTCTTT. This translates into CASSLVTVWNTEAFF.

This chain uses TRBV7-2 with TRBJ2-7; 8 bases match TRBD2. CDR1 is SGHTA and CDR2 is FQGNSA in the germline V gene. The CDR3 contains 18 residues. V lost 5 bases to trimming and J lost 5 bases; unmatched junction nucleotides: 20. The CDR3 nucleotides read TGTGCCAGCAGCCAAGAGGCTAGCGGGCCCCTTCGGAAGCACGAGCAGTACTTC. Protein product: CASSQEASGPLRKHEQYF.

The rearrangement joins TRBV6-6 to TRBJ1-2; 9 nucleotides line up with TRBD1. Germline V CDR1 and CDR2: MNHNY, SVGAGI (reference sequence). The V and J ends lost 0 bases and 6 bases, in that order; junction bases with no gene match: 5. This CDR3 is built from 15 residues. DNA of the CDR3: TGTGCCAGCAGTTACTCGACATGGACAGGGGATGGCTACACCTTC. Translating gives CASSYSTWTGDGYTF.

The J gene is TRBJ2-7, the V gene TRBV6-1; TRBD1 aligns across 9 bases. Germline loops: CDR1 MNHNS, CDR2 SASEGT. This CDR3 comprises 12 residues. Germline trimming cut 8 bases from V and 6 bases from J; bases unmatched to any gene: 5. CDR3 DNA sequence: TGTGCCAGCGGGACAGGGCCAGTCGAGCAGTACTTC. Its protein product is CASGTGPVEQYF.